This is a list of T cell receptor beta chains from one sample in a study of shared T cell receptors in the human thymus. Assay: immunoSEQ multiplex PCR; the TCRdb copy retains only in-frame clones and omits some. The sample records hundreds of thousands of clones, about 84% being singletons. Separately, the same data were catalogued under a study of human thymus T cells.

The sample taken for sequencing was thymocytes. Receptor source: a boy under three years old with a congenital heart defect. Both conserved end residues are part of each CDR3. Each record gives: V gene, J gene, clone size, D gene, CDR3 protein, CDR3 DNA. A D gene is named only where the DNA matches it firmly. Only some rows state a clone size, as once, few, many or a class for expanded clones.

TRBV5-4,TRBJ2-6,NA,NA,CASSWNRVLGGANVLTF,TGTGCCAGCAGCTGGAACAGGGTCTTGGGCGGGGCCAACGTCCTGACTTTC
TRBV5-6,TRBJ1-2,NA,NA,CASSLTKVWTEDYGYTF,TGTGCCAGCAGCCTCACAAAGGTATGGACAGAAGACTATGGCTACACCTTC
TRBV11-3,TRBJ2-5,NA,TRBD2,CASSLVFKIGTSGQETQYF,TGTGCCAGCAGCTTAGTATTTAAAATTGGGACTAGCGGACAAGAGACCCAGTACTTC
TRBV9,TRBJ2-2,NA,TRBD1,CASSTPADRGLTGELFF,TGTGCCAGCAGCACTCCCGCGGACAGGGGCCTCACCGGGGAGCTGTTTTTT
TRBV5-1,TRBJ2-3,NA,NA,CASSVREDTQYF,TGCGCCAGCAGTGTCAGGGAAGATACGCAGTATTTT
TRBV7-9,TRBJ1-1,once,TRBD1,CASSFQPGQGSEAFF,TGTGCCAGCAGCTTTCAACCGGGACAGGGGAGTGAAGCTTTCTTT
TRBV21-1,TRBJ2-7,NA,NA,CASSKVRRSPGADSGRTREQYF,TGTGCCAGCAGCAAAGTCCGGAGGTCACCCGGGGCGGATAGCGGGAGGACGCGCGAGCAGTACTTC
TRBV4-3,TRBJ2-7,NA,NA,CASSQERGTGGSYEQYF,TGCGCCAGCAGCCAAGAAAGGGGGACGGGCGGCTCCTACGAGCAGTACTTC
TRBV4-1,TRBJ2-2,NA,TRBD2,CASSQDVERGANTGELFF,TGCGCCAGCAGCCAAGATGTCGAACGGGGGGCGAACACCGGGGAGCTGTTTTTT
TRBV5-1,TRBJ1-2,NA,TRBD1,CASSRGQGVSNYGYTF,TGCGCCAGCAGCCGAGGACAGGGGGTTAGTAACTATGGCTACACCTTC
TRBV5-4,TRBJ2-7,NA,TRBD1,CASSLGDRDREQYF,TGTGCCAGCAGCTTGGGGGACAGGGATAGAGAGCAGTACTTC
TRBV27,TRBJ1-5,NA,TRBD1,CASSSVGRGDQPQHF,TGTGCCAGCAGTTCGGTAGGCAGGGGGGATCAGCCCCAGCATTTT
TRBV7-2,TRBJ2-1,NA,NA,CASSLASLQVAGNYNEQFF,TGTGCCAGCAGCTTAGCGTCCCTTCAGGTGGCGGGGAACTACAATGAGCAGTTCTTC
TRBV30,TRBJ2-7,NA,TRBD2,CAWKGREGRGSYEQYF,TGTGCCTGGAAGGGGCGGGAGGGCCGAGGCTCCTACGAGCAGTACTTC
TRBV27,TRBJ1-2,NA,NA,CASSRGELWGYTF,TGTGCCAGCAGTCGAGGTGAACTATGGGGCTACACCTTC
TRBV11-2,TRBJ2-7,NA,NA,CASSPRPYEQYF,TGTGCCAGCAGCCCGAGGCCCTACGAGCAGTACTTC
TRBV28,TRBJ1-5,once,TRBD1,CASSSIGTVADQPQHF,TGTGCCAGCAGCTCCATTGGGACAGTGGCGGATCAGCCCCAGCATTTT
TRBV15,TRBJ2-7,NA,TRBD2,CATSIRLAADYEQYF,TGTGCCACCAGCATCCGACTAGCGGCCGACTACGAGCAGTACTTC
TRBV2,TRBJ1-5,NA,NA,CASRDRKKDQPQHF,TGTGCCAGCCGCGACAGAAAGAAGGATCAGCCCCAGCATTTT
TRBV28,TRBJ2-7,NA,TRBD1,CASSCEDRGCEQYF,TGTGCCAGCAGTTGCGAGGACAGGGGATGCGAGCAGTACTTC
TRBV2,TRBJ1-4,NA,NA,CASSRGHTNEKLFF,TGTGCCAGCAGCAGGGGACACACTAATGAAAAACTGTTTTTT
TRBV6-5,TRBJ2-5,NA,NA,CASTRAPKETQYF,TGTGCCAGCACCAGGGCCCCAAAAGAGACCCAGTACTTC
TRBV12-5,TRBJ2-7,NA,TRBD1,CASGLSWTGPSSYEQYF,TGTGCTAGTGGTTTGTCCTGGACAGGGCCAAGCTCCTACGAGCAGTACTTC
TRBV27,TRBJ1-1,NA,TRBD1,CASSLPDRPNTEAFF,TGTGCCAGCAGTTTGCCGGACAGGCCGAACACTGAAGCTTTCTTT
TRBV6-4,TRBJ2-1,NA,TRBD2,CASSDSWTSGTNEQFF,TGTGCCAGCAGTGACTCCTGGACTAGCGGGACGAATGAGCAGTTCTTC
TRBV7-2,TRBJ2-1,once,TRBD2,CASSLRKSGRVGEQFF,TGTGCCAGCAGCTTGCGGAAAAGCGGGAGGGTAGGCGAGCAGTTCTTC
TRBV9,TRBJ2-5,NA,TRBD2,CASSVGPSGRVAQYF,TGTGCCAGCAGCGTAGGTCCTAGCGGGAGAGTGGCCCAGTACTTC
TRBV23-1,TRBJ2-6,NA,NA,CASSAESSAGANVLTF,TGCGCCAGCAGTGCCGAGTCTAGTGCGGGGGCCAACGTCCTGACTTTC
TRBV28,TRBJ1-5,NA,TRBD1,CASTTDRTGIMPQHF,TGTGCCAGCACCACCGATCGGACAGGGATCATGCCCCAGCATTTT
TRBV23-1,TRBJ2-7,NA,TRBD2,CASSQSAPGLMNF,TGCGCCAGCAGTCAATCCGCCCCGGGACTAATGAACTTC
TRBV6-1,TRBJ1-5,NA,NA,CASSEDSVVYSNQPQHF,TGTGCCAGCAGTGAAGATAGTGTGGTATATAGCAATCAGCCCCAGCATTTT
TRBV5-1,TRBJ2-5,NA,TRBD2,CASRTSGRKGETQYF,TGCGCCAGCCGGACTAGCGGGAGGAAGGGAGAGACCCAGTACTTC
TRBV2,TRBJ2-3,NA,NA,CASRPSEVTDTQYF,TGTGCCAGCAGACCTAGCGAAGTGACAGATACGCAGTATTTT
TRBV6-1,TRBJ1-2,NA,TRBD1,CASTRTGNYGYTF,TGTGCCAGCACCCGGACAGGGAACTATGGCTACACCTTC
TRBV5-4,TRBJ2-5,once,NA,CASSCRDCHQETQYF,TGTGCCAGCAGCTGCCGGGACTGCCACCAAGAGACCCAGTACTTC
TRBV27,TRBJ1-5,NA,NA,CASSPGGGQPQHF,TGTGCCAGCAGTCCGGGGGGGGGTCAGCCCCAGCATTTT
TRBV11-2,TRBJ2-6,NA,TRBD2,CASSLDRAGELLGANVLTF,TGTGCCAGCAGCTTAGATCGGGCGGGAGAATTATTGGGGGCCAACGTCCTGACTTTC
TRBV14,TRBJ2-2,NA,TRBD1,CASSHGGQANTGELFF,TGTGCCAGCAGCCACGGGGGACAGGCGAACACCGGGGAGCTGTTTTTT